The 22 T cell receptor beta chains presented below share a single source sample, sequenced in a study of shared clonotypes between healthy human individuals. Profiling relied on immunoSEQ multiplex PCR, and the TCRdb table lists in-frame clones only, not all of them. The sample contains about 1.5 million clones, around 98% of which appear only once. Specimen: naive CD4+ T cells sorted from blood. Documented subset: CD45RA+ positively selected. The receptors stem from a man aged 30-40 years in good health.

This clone was seen a single time. CDR3 bases: TGTGCCACCAGCAGAGGAGGGGAGCGAGAGACCCAGTACTTC. Translating it yields CATSRGGERETQYF. The J gene is TRBJ2-5, the V gene TRBV15, with D perhaps TRBD1 or TRBD2 (5 bases each). The ends were cut back, 1 base at V and 4 bases at J, with 10 bases in the middle. Germline V gene sequence: CDR1 LNHNV, CDR2 YYDKDF (reference sequence). The CDR3 loop spans 14 amino acids.

The chain has TRBV19 and TRBJ2-6; TRBD1 might be the D (5 bases). V shed 5 bases and J shed 0 bases, with 14 bases lying between them. CDR3 length equals 17 residues. Germline values: CDR1 LNHDA, CDR2 SQIVND (reference sequence). CDR3 sequence: CASSVTVLRSGANVLTF. CDR3 DNA sequence: TGTGCCAGTAGTGTGACAGTTCTTCGCTCTGGGGCCAACGTCCTGACTTTC.

The genes are TRBV13 and TRBJ2-2, with 13 positions matching TRBD2. This CDR3 spans 16 amino acids. Trimming took 5 bases from V and 5 from J; bases not matched to a gene: 5. CDR1 PRHDT and CDR2 FYEKMQ come from the germline V gene (reference sequence). The DNA of the CDR3 is TGTGCCAGCAGCCGGCGACTAGCGGGAGGTACCGGGGAGCTGTTTTTT. It encodes CASSRRLAGGTGELFF.

The chain links TRBV28 to TRBJ1-4, with no clear D. V was cut by 2 bases and J by 0 bases, with 4 bases left in between. Per the germline V gene, CDR1 is MDHEN and CDR2 is SYDVKM. CDR3 size: 14 residues. The CDR3 sequence is CASSLVTTNEKLFF. Written as DNA, the CDR3 is TGTGCCAGCAGTTTAGTCACAACTAATGAAAAACTGTTTTTT. Variable domain in full (rest from reference TRBV28 and TRBJ1-4): DVKVTQSSRYLVKRTGEKVFLECVQDMDHENMFWYRQDPGLGLRLIYFSYDVKMKEKGDIPEGYSVSREKKERFSLILESASTNQTSMYLCASSLVTTNEKLFFGSGTQLSVL.

The V gene is TRBV28, the J gene TRBJ2-5; either TRBD1 or TRBD2 may supply D (5 bases each). V lost 1 base, J lost 5 bases, and 17 bases lay in between. The CDR3 consists of 16 residues. CDR1 MDHEN and CDR2 SYDVKM come from the germline V gene. The CDR3 DNA is TGTGCCAGCAGTTTATTGCCAGGGACCTTAGTGGAGACCCAGTACTTC. This encodes CASSLLPGTLVETQYF.

Worth noting for this clone: At the DNA level, this CDR3 is encoded by other sequences in the same sample as well. V and J are TRBV18 and TRBJ2-7; D ambiguous. V was pared by 3 bases and J by 1 base, with 4 bases between. The CDR3 is 12 amino acids. The V gene's germline CDR1 is KGHSH and CDR2 LQKENI. DNA for the CDR3: TGTGCCAGCTCACCCTCATCCTACGAGCAGTACTTC. It encodes CASSPSSYEQYF.

V usage is TRBV11-2 and J usage is TRBJ2-1; D unclear. The length of the CDR3 is 16 residues. CDR1 and CDR2 (germline): SGHAT, FQNNGV. Between the trimmed V and J ends, which lost 0 bases and 6 bases, there was a span of 15 bases. CDR3 protein: CASSLDLRLWGNEQFF. CDR3 bases: TGTGCCAGCAGCTTAGATCTGCGGTTATGGGGCAATGAGCAGTTCTTC.

J is TRBJ2-3 and V is TRBV21-1; TRBD2 is the table's D call, not checked against the DNA. TRBV21-1 is listed as a pseudogene. The CDR3 contains 15 residues. The chain's CDR3 is CASSSGSGSPDTQYF. DNA for the CDR3: TGTGCCAGCAGCAGTGGTAGCGGGAGCCCAGATACGCAGTATTTT.

The chain links TRBV6-5 to TRBJ2-1; 11 bases align to TRBD2. With V trimmed by 6 bases and J by 7 bases, 8 bases remained unmatched. Per the germline V gene, CDR1 is MNHEY and CDR2 is SVGAGI. The CDR3 sequence is 15 residues long. CDR3 bases: TGTGCCAGCAGAACGGGACTAGCGGCCTCTAATGAGCAGTTCTTC. Protein sequence: CASRTGLAASNEQFF.

This clone has a handful of counts. Other DNA sequences in the same sample also yield this CDR3. This chain connects TRBV5-1 to TRBJ1-1; weak D call: TRBD1 (6 bases). The CDR3 loop spans 14 amino acids. CDR1 is SGHRS, CDR2 YFSETQ, per germline. V was trimmed by 1 base and J by 1 base, leaving 8 bases between them. CDR3 sequence (DNA): TGCGCCAGCAGCTTGTCAGGGGAGAACACTGAAGCTTTCTTT. Translation gives CASSLSGENTEAFF.

The chain couples TRBV18 to TRBJ1-4; 9 bases line up with TRBD1. The CDR3 runs to 17 residues. CDR1 is KGHSH and CDR2 is LQKENI in the germline V gene. Germline trimming cut 3 bases from V and 2 bases from J; bases unmatched to any gene: 7. The CDR3 nucleotides read TGTGCCAGCTCACCGGGACAGGGTCGGGCGACTAATGAAAAACTGTTTTTT. Amino acid sequence: CASSPGQGRATNEKLFF.

V usage is TRBV10-3 and J usage is TRBJ1-1; D is uncertain. Per germline, CDR1 ENHRY and CDR2 SYGVKD. This CDR3 region has 14 residues. V gave up 4 bases and J gave up 5 bases, with 14 bases separating them. CDR3 sequence: CAISGNGGYTEAFF. The CDR3 DNA follows: TGTGCCATCAGTGGAAATGGCGGGTATACTGAAGCTTTCTTT.

The chain couples TRBV5-8 to TRBJ1-2, with D hard to call. Germline V lookup: CDR1 SGHTS, CDR2 YDEGEE. CDR3 length: 12 amino acids. V dropped 0 bases and J dropped 4 bases, with 4 bases sitting between them. The CDR3 DNA reads as TGTGCCAGCAGCTTGGACAGCTATGGCTACACCTTC. Its translation: CASSLDSYGYTF.

The rearrangement uses TRBV5-6 and TRBJ2-3; 11 bases agree with TRBD2. Trimming took 4 bases from V and 4 from J; bases not matched to a gene: 8. Germline V gives CDR1 SGHDT, CDR2 YYEEEE. The CDR3 has 16 residues. CDR3 coding DNA: TGTGCCAGCAGCCGCTTACTAGCGGGAGTAGCAGATACGCAGTATTTT. As protein: CASSRLLAGVADTQYF.

The chain joins TRBV2 to TRBJ2-3; 15 bases agree with TRBD2. Per the germline V gene, CDR1 is SNHLY and CDR2 is FYNNEI. CDR3 length: 14 residues. J gave up 3 bases and V 10 bases, and 2 bases lay outside the gene matches. CDR3 in amino acids: CAIGLAGGTDTQYF. CDR3 DNA: TGTGCCATCGGACTAGCGGGAGGGACAGATACGCAGTATTTT.

This clone was seen just once. The V and J genes are TRBV6-5 and TRBJ1-1; tentatively, D is TRBD1 (5 bases). V lost 1 base and J 0 bases, leaving 9 bases between the germline ends. This CDR3 contains 15 residues. Per germline, CDR1 MNHEY and CDR2 SVGAGI. CDR3 sequence (DNA): TGTGCCAGCAGTTACTTTCCCAGGGTGAACACTGAAGCTTTCTTT. It codes for CASSYFPRVNTEAFF.

This chain links TRBV28 with TRBJ1-3; TRBD1 might be the D (5 bases). The CDR3 runs 16 residues. Germline lookup yields CDR1 MDHEN and CDR2 SYDVKM. Trimming cost V 3 bases and J 1 base, with 13 bases left between them. CDR3 in amino acids: CASSFPGGSSGNTIYF. Here the CDR3 DNA reads TGTGCCAGCAGTTTTCCTGGGGGAAGTTCTGGAAACACCATATATTTT.

The V and J genes are TRBV5-1 and TRBJ2-5; 7 bases are shared with TRBD2. V gave up 4 bases and J gave up 4 bases; unmatched junction bases: 10. Germline V gives CDR1 SGHRS, CDR2 YFSETQ. The CDR3 has 15 amino acids. This CDR3 is CASSPTGGGLETQYF. Written as DNA, the CDR3 is TGCGCCAGCAGCCCAACGGGGGGAGGTTTAGAGACCCAGTACTTC.

V and J are TRBV10-3 and TRBJ1-2, with D possibly TRBD1 on 6 matching bases. V dropped 0 bases and J dropped 3 bases, with 14 bases sitting between them. CDR3 size: 16 residues. The germline gives CDR1 ENHRY, CDR2 SYGVKD. The CDR3 reads CAISESKRGGDYGYTF. The CDR3 bases are TGTGCCATCAGTGAGTCGAAGCGAGGGGGAGACTATGGCTACACCTTC.

This sequence joins TRBV7-9 and TRBJ2-3; 10 nucleotides agree with TRBD2. Trimming removed 5 bases from V and 6 bases from J; junction bases left unmatched: 11. The length of the CDR3 is 16 residues. The V gene's germline CDR1 is SEHNR and CDR2 FQNEAQ (reference sequence). The CDR3 region is CASSPASGRAGDTQYF. The CDR3 nucleotides are TGTGCCAGCAGCCCTGCGAGCGGGAGGGCCGGTGATACGCAGTATTTT.

This rearrangement joins TRBV5-4 to TRBJ2-1, with a weak D call TRBD2 (7 bases). There are 15 residues in the CDR3. V lost 2 bases and J 8 bases, leaving 17 bases between the germline ends. From germline, CDR1 is SGHNT and CDR2 YYREEE (reference sequence). The CDR3, as DNA: TGTGCCAGCAGCTTAGGGAGGGGGTCCTCTGATGAGCAGTTCTTC. The encoded protein is CASSLGRGSSDEQFF.

This clone was detected once. The CDR3 loop is CASSIGGRFTYEQYF. CDR3 DNA sequence: TGTGCCAGTAGTATAGGCGGGAGGTTCACCTACGAGCAGTACTTC. The chain carries TRBV19 and TRBJ2-7, with 8 bases fitting TRBD2. Germline V gene sequence: CDR1 LNHDA, CDR2 SQIVND (reference sequence). V trimming: 1 base; J trimming: 2 bases; junction bases outside the gene matches: 4. The CDR3 has 15 residues.